This T cell receptor beta chain was found in a study of blood T cell repertoires in COVID-19. Study context: Sites across the United States, Italy and Spain contributed samples from acute and convalescent COVID-19. T cells, B-cell-depleted T cells, or PBMCs provided the cDNA or gDNA that served as material.

In the original analysis: For nucleated cells, counts were estimated from reference gene primer amplification. The assay was immunoSEQ multiplex PCR, and TCRdb's table has in-frame clones only and misses some. D and trimming come from the DNA, and the V and J calls and clone size come from that table. The sample has over 6,500 clones, 80% to 90% seen once; the top ten hold 7% to 9.5%. This clone was counted once. V was cut by 6 bases and J by 9 bases, with 12 bases left in between. Germline V lookup: CDR1 MNHEY, CDR2 SVGAGI. CDR3 size: 13 residues. The J gene is TRBJ1-6, the V gene TRBV6-5; D is unresolved. The sample taken for sequencing was peripheral blood. This TCR was sampled from a human donor in a cohort sampled during active COVID-19. The donor label of this sample is uncertain. Here the CDR3 reads CASRFREGSPLHF. The DNA for the CDR3 is TGTGCCAGCAGGTTCCGGGAGGGTTCACCCCTCCACTTT.